This TCR beta chain was profiled in a study of cytomegalovirus exposure and HLA in healthy donors. Looked up from germline, CDR1 is MRHNA and CDR2 is SNTAGT. The junction had 8 bases not matched to a gene; V was cut back by 10 bases and J by 0 bases. The CDR3 runs 16 residues. Study-wide results and caveats: TCR beta sequences reportedly predicted the HLA-A and HLA-B alleles of most subjects accurately. One later analysis reportedly identified an Asian-associated ancestry cluster that showed fewer N-insertions than the approximately 700-donor mean. In an earlier analysis, productive rearrangement rates for most beta V segments clustered near 87% or 30%.

To note about this clone: What it binds is unknown.

A multiplex PCR was run with 60 Vbeta primers and 13 Jbeta primers. The table came from immunoSEQ multiplex PCR; TCRdb's copy has only in-frame clones and leaves some out. The data contain about 130,000 clones, 80% of them singletons. The J gene is TRBJ1-5, the V gene TRBV6-4; the match to TRBD1 covers 11 bases. This clonotype was sampled from a man aged 25-45 years in good health and CMV-seropositive. Sequencing used PBMCs. In DNA form, the CDR3 reads TGTGCCAACCGGACAGGGGGCAAATATAGCAATCAGCCCCAGCATTTT. Translated: CANRTGGKYSNQPQHF.